This is a list of T cell receptor beta chains from one sample in a study of cytomegalovirus exposure and HLA in healthy donors. TCRdb's copy holds only in-frame clones and misses some; the assay was immunoSEQ multiplex PCR. The data show some 160,000 clones, roughly 70% seen once. The source material was PBMCs. These receptors all stem from a woman in her 40s in good health and CMV-seronegative. Both conserved end residues are trimmed from each CDR3. Fields, in order: V gene, clone size, CDR3 protein. Expanded clones are given a class, and other clones once, few, many or no size at all.

V gene: TRBV4-1
clone size: once
CDR3 protein: ASSPGGGGNYEQY

V gene: TRBV2
clone size: -
CDR3 protein: ASSPTRGGRVDEQY

V gene: TRBV5-4
clone size: few
CDR3 protein: ASSLAGGRVAF

V gene: TRBV29-1
clone size: -
CDR3 protein: SALLTSAYFNEQF

V gene: TRBV29-1
clone size: -
CDR3 protein: SVRRDYGYT

V gene: TRBV7-9
clone size: -
CDR3 protein: ASSLFGRGRLPISEKLF

V gene: TRBV2
clone size: -
CDR3 protein: ASSDRGGGGNQPQH

V gene: TRBV6-5
clone size: -
CDR3 protein: ASGMDSYEKLF

V gene: TRBV5-1
clone size: -
CDR3 protein: ASSLRGGGNQPQH

V gene: TRBV6-5
clone size: -
CDR3 protein: ASSYGGGSEQY

V gene: TRBV2
clone size: -
CDR3 protein: ASSRTSGMETQY

V gene: TRBV4-1
clone size: -
CDR3 protein: ASTFRDRDYNEQF

V gene: TRBV6-1
clone size: -
CDR3 protein: ASSEGQGMNTEAF

V gene: TRBV5-6
clone size: -
CDR3 protein: ASSTPGLPVAKNIQY

V gene: TRBV6-1
clone size: -
CDR3 protein: ASSDQTSGFPNEQF

V gene: TRBV9
clone size: -
CDR3 protein: ASSVAGSGGQETQY

V gene: TRBV5-4
clone size: -
CDR3 protein: ASSSPKTGGYGYT

V gene: TRBV5-1
clone size: -
CDR3 protein: ASSRGEGSEAF

V gene: TRBV6-4
clone size: -
CDR3 protein: ASRPTSGPDTQY

V gene: TRBV6-1
clone size: -
CDR3 protein: ASSDLTGSGEKLF

V gene: TRBV4-1
clone size: -
CDR3 protein: ASSKGLVSYEQY

V gene: TRBV5-4
clone size: few
CDR3 protein: ASSPRQGPVFSYT

V gene: TRBV19
clone size: -
CDR3 protein: ASRDRVGGGYT